The 31 T cell receptor beta chains in this list originate from one sample, sequenced in a study of regulatory T cells in long-lasting Graves disease. This sample's time point: newly diagnosed GD, antithyroid drugs for less than 3 months. RNA isolated from PBMCs was used to make the TCR library. iRepertoire HTBI primers and Arm-PCR of CDR3 regions built TCR beta libraries. One entry per CDR3 protein results from TCRdb running MiXCR on the multiplex PCR reads. The sample shows hundreds of thousands of distinct CDR3 sequences, around an eighth of them seen only once. The data also belong to a second study, concerning T cells in Graves' hyperthyroidism and ophthalmopathy.

The sequencing here drew on peripheral blood mononuclear cells (PBMCs), taken at new diagnosis, from a patient treated with antithyroid drugs. Receptor source: a man aged 25 to 45 with Graves disease.

In its sample, this clonotype was seen a few times. The chain couples TRBV29-1 to TRBJ2-7; 7 bases line up with TRBD1. The CDR3 sequence is 14 residues long. After removal of 6 bases from V and 1 base from J, the junction contained 9 bases not matched to a gene. CDR1 is SQVTM, CDR2 ANQGSEA, per germline. This CDR3 reads CSVMGTARSYEQYF. CDR3 nucleotides: TGCAGCGTAATGGGGACAGCCAGGTCCTACGAGCAGTACTTC.

This clonotype was observed at least ten times. The chain employs TRBV11-3 and TRBJ1-1; the D gene is possibly TRBD1 (6 bases). The CDR3 consists of 16 residues. The V gene's germline CDR1 is SGHNT and CDR2 YENEEA. Trimming removed 5 bases from V and 2 bases from J, with 18 bases in between. CDR3 DNA: TGTGCCAGCAGCGTCATGCGGGCAGGGGCCAACACTGAAGCTTTCTTT. Its protein product is CASSVMRAGANTEAFF.

This clonotype was found many times. The gene calls are TRBV20-1 and TRBJ2-7; 9 bases align to TRBD2. This CDR3 has 18 amino acids. After removal of 0 bases from V and 2 bases from J, the junction contained 14 bases not matched to a gene. The germline V gene encodes CDR1 DFQATT and CDR2 SNEGSKA (reference sequence). The DNA for the CDR3 is TGCAGTGCTAGAGAGGGGACTAGCCCGAGAGGCCCAGCCTACGAGCAGTACTTC. It encodes CSAREGTSPRGPAYEQYF.

This clonotype was detected many times. The genes are TRBV29-1 and TRBJ2-5, with 12 nucleotides matching TRBD2. V gave up 4 bases and J gave up 5 bases; unmatched junction bases: 14. Germline V gene data show CDR1 as SQVTM and CDR2 as ANQGSEA. This CDR3 spans 17 amino acids. CDR3 sequence reads: CSVGGGLAGASPETQYF. CDR3 coding DNA: TGCAGCGTTGGAGGGGGACTAGCGGGCGCCTCCCCGGAGACCCAGTACTTC.

The chain employs TRBV4-1 and TRBJ1-2; D unclear. Deletions cut 4 bases from V and 6 bases from J, with 18 bases between. The CDR3 contains 15 residues. Per germline, CDR1 MGHRA and CDR2 YSYEKL. CDR3 residues: CASSPGPGRNDGYTF. CDR3 bases: TGCGCCAGCAGCCCCGGGCCCGGGAGGAATGATGGCTACACCTTC.

Comments on this clonotype: A much bigger clone sits one base away, suggesting this may be a read error. The rearrangement joins TRBV7-8 to TRBJ1-2; no definite D call. Germline CDR1 reads SGHVS; CDR2 reads FQNEAQ. The CDR3 length is 18 residues. V lost 4 bases to trimming and J lost 0 bases, with 21 bases between them. The chain's CDR3 is CASSSRAVEFLTNYGYTF. CDR3 nucleotide sequence: TGTGCCAGCAGCTCTAGGGCGGTCGAGTTTTTAACTAACTATGGCTACACCTTC.

This clonotype appeared many times. The genes are TRBV20-1 and TRBJ2-2; 7 nucleotides align to TRBD1. Per the germline V gene, CDR1 is DFQATT and CDR2 is SNEGSKA (reference sequence). V lost 6 bases, J lost 0 bases, and 7 bases stayed unmatched. The CDR3 totals 15 residues. The DNA of the CDR3 is TGCAGTGCCCCTAAACAGGGGTCGAACACCGGGGAGCTGTTTTTT. Translation gives CSAPKQGSNTGELFF.

This clonotype has a count of ten or more. The chain is built from TRBV29-1 and TRBJ1-1; D ambiguous. The germline V gene has CDR1 SQVTM and CDR2 ANQGSEA. V lost 7 bases and J lost 1, with 10 bases in between. CDR3 length: 12 residues. The DNA of the CDR3 is TGCAGCGCCCTAGTCAAGAACACTGAAGCTTTCTTT. It specifies CSALVKNTEAFF.

A note on this clonotype: This clone may be a read error of a much larger clone one base away. The V gene is TRBV11-2, the J gene TRBJ1-2; the D gene is possibly TRBD1 (5 bases). The CDR3 totals 13 residues. Germline V gives CDR1 SGHAT, CDR2 FQNNGV. Trimming pared 2 bases from V and 9 bases from J, leaving 13 bases between. In nucleotides, the CDR3 is TGTGCCAGCAGCTTACAGGGCAACTCTTGCTACACCTTC. Its protein is CASSLQGNSCYTF. Full variable domain (remainder filled in from reference TRBV11-2 and TRBJ1-2): EAGVAQSPRYKIIEKRQSVAFWCNPISGHATLYWYQQILGQGPKLLIQFQNNGVVDDSQLPKDRFSAERLKGVDSTLKIQPAKLEDSAVYLCASSLQGNSCYTFGSGTRLTVV.

This sequence joins TRBV10-3 and TRBJ2-7, with D possibly TRBD1 on 5 matching bases. The germline V gene has CDR1 ENHRY and CDR2 SYGVKD. The length of the CDR3 is 17 residues. The germline V and J ends were trimmed by 3 bases and 4 bases, with 22 bases remaining between them. For the CDR3, the DNA is TGTGCCATCAGTGAATCCGGGCAGGGCGAGTTTTGGTACGAGCAGTACTTC. Amino acid sequence: CAISESGQGEFWYEQYF.

This clonotype was seen at least ten times. J is TRBJ1-4 and V is TRBV12-3 or TRBV12-4; D might be TRBD1 (5 bases). The CDR3 is made up of 14 amino acids. V was trimmed by 5 bases and J by 11 bases, leaving 18 bases between them. In DNA, the CDR3 is TGTGCCAGCAGTGACCGGGGGAGCGGGGGGAAACTGTTTTTT. Translating it yields CASSDRGSGGKLFF.

The chain employs TRBV14 and TRBJ2-3; D unresolved. The last part of the DNA fits TRBJ2-7 better; the J call may be wrong. CDR1 is SGHDN, CDR2 FVKESK, per germline. This CDR3 spans 18 amino acids. In DNA form, the CDR3 reads TGTGCCAGCAGCCAAGGAAGGTATCGGTTACAGCCGACCTACGAGCAGTACTTC. Its protein is CASSQGRYRLQPTYEQYF.

This clonotype came up many times. The CDR3 loop is CSVRDSYEQYF. The DNA for the CDR3 is TGCAGCGTGAGGGACAGCTACGAGCAGTACTTC. The J gene is TRBJ2-7, the V gene TRBV29-1, with TRBD1 matching 7 bases. The CDR3 runs 11 residues. The V gene end was trimmed by 6 bases and the J gene end by 3 bases; junction bases not matched to a gene: 2. CDR1 is SQVTM, CDR2 ANQGSEA, per germline.

This clonotype was seen many times. The chain uses TRBV20-1 and TRBJ2-3; D remains ambiguous. The CDR3 covers 17 residues. Per germline, CDR1 DFQATT and CDR2 SNEGSKA (reference sequence). The ends were cut back, 1 base at V and 3 bases at J, with 20 bases in the middle. CDR3 sequence reads: CSARGPPGEVRTDTQYF. For the CDR3, the DNA is TGCAGTGCTAGAGGTCCCCCGGGTGAGGTTCGTACAGATACGCAGTATTTT.

The gene calls are TRBV28 and TRBJ2-7, with TRBD2 matching over 14 bases. CDR1 MDHEN and CDR2 SYDVKM come from the germline V gene. The CDR3 spans 16 residues. V shed 7 bases and J 5 bases; nucleotides not matched to a gene: 10. The CDR3 bases are TGTGCCAGCACTCCGGGACTAGCGGGAGAGGATGACGAGCAGTACTTC. As protein: CASTPGLAGEDDEQYF.

This clonotype was seen many times. V is TRBV7-2 and J is TRBJ2-5; 11 bases align to TRBD2. CDR1 SGHTA and CDR2 FQGNSA come from the germline V gene. With 5 bases clipped from V and 5 bases from J, the junction kept 10 bases outside the gene matches. The CDR3 sequence is 16 residues long. This chain's CDR3 is CASSPRVAGGGETQYF. The CDR3 region has the DNA TGTGCCAGCAGCCCCCGGGTAGCGGGAGGGGGGGAGACCCAGTACTTC. Full variable domain (remainder filled in from reference TRBV7-2 and TRBJ2-5): GAGVSQSPSNKVTEKGKDVELRCDPISGHTALYWYRQSLGQGLEFLIYFQGNSAPDKSGLPSDRFSAERTGGSVSTLTIQRTQQEDSAVYLCASSPRVAGGGETQYFGPGTRLLVL.

This clonotype was recorded at least ten times. The genes are TRBV11-3 and TRBJ2-2; the match to TRBD2 covers 7 bases. The CDR3 totals 15 residues. Germline-derived CDR1 and CDR2 are SGHNT and YENEEA. V trimming: 5 bases; J trimming: 5 bases; junction bases outside the gene matches: 8. CDR3 nucleotides: TGTGCCAGCAGCGAGGGTCAGGGAGGGACCGGGGAGCTGTTTTTT. This sequence encodes CASSEGQGGTGELFF.

Ten or more counts support this clonotype. The chain combines TRBV10-3 with TRBJ2-5; tentative D call: TRBD1 (5 bases). V lost 10 bases and J 4 bases, leaving 19 bases between the germline ends. CDR3 length equals 14 residues. Germline assignment: CDR1 ENHRY and CDR2 SYGVKD. The CDR3 coding sequence is TGTGCCACCACCCGGGCAGGGCGGCGAGAGACCCAGTACTTC. This gives the protein CATTRAGRRETQYF.

The chain has TRBV5-1 and TRBJ1-3; D not certain. Per germline, CDR1 SGHRS and CDR2 YFSETQ. The CDR3 is made up of 19 amino acids. Trimming took 0 bases from V and 0 from J, leaving 19 bases between them. The CDR3 here is CASSLAEGEGRSSGNTIYF. The CDR3 nucleotides read TGCGCCAGCAGCTTGGCCGAGGGAGAGGGCAGGAGCTCTGGAAACACCATATATTTT.

In its sample, this clonotype was seen many times. The chain joins TRBV7-2 to TRBJ2-5; 8 positions match TRBD1. Germline assignment: CDR1 SGHTA and CDR2 FQGNSA. The CDR3 loop spans 14 amino acids. V shed 2 bases and J 2 bases; nucleotides not matched to a gene: 1. The chain's CDR3 is CASSLYRGQETQYF. The CDR3 region has the DNA TGTGCCAGCAGCTTATACAGGGGGCAAGAGACCCAGTACTTC. The whole variable domain, filled in from reference TRBV7-2 and TRBJ2-5, reads GAGVSQSPSNKVTEKGKDVELRCDPISGHTALYWYRQSLGQGLEFLIYFQGNSAPDKSGLPSDRFSAERTGGSVSTLTIQRTQQEDSAVYLCASSLYRGQETQYFGPGTRLLVL.

This clonotype was seen at least ten times. The V gene is TRBV7-9, the J gene TRBJ2-1, with D uncertain. V lost 1 base and J lost 8, with 6 bases in between. Germline CDR1 SEHNR, CDR2 FQNEAQ (reference sequence). The CDR3 runs to 12 residues. The CDR3 here is CASSLVRYEQFF. CDR3 nucleotide sequence: TGTGCCAGCAGCTTAGTGAGGTATGAGCAGTTCTTC. The variable domain in full, with the rest retrieved from reference TRBV7-9 and TRBJ2-1, is DTGVSQNPRHKITKRGQNVTFRCDPISEHNRLYWYRQTLGQGPEFLTYFQNEAQLEKSRLLSDRFSAERPKGSFSTLEIQRTEQGDSAMYLCASSLVRYEQFFGPGTRLTVL.

The sample holds many counts of this clonotype. The chain has TRBV29-1 and TRBJ2-7; unclear D gene. The CDR3 spans 12 residues. Germline CDR1 SQVTM, CDR2 ANQGSEA. V lost 7 bases, J lost 2 bases, and 12 bases lay in between. This chain's CDR3 is CSAASGAYEQYF. The CDR3 region has the DNA TGCAGCGCTGCGTCCGGTGCCTACGAGCAGTACTTC.

This clonotype was counted ten times or more. The rearrangement uses TRBV20-1 and TRBJ1-2, with 9 bases matching TRBD1. The CDR3 loop spans 14 amino acids. The V gene's germline CDR1 is DFQATT and CDR2 SNEGSKA (reference sequence). The V and J ends lost 0 bases and 4 bases, in that order; junction bases with no gene match: 3. The CDR3 region has the DNA TGCAGTGCTAGAGAAATGGACAGGGGCTATGGCTACACCTTC. Translation gives CSAREMDRGYGYTF.

This rearrangement joins TRBV13 to TRBJ2-1, with D uncertain. Germline CDR1 and CDR2: PRHDT and FYEKMQ (reference sequence). Deletions cut 8 bases from V and 0 bases from J, with 11 bases between. The CDR3 runs to 14 residues. CDR3 sequence reads: CASRDPSSYNEQFF. The CDR3 nucleotides are TGTGCCAGCCGTGACCCTAGCTCCTACAATGAGCAGTTCTTC.

J is TRBJ2-7 and V is TRBV29-1; maybe TRBD1 (6 bases). Trimming removed 5 bases from V and 3 bases from J, with 11 bases in between. The V gene's germline CDR1 is SQVTM and CDR2 ANQGSEA. The CDR3 has 12 residues. CDR3 protein: CSVSVQGYEQYF. For the CDR3, the DNA is TGCAGCGTTTCGGTACAGGGCTACGAGCAGTACTTC.

This clonotype was detected ten times or more. The rearrangement uses TRBV7-9 and TRBJ2-1; tentatively, D is TRBD2 (6 bases). Germline V lookup: CDR1 SEHNR, CDR2 FQNEAQ (reference sequence). This CDR3 region has 15 residues. Between the trimmed V and J ends, which lost 6 bases and 6 bases, there was a span of 18 bases. CDR3 amino acids: CASSYPGVGSNEQFF. In DNA, the CDR3 is TGTGCCAGCAGTTACCCCGGGGTCGGGAGCAATGAGCAGTTCTTC.

This clonotype occurred many times. V gene TRBV3-1 combines with J gene TRBJ2-1, with TRBD2 identical over 9 bases. With 5 bases clipped from V and 10 bases from J, the junction kept 9 bases outside the gene matches. CDR1 and CDR2 from the germline V gene are LGHDT and YNNKEL (reference sequence). The CDR3 runs to 14 residues. The CDR3, as DNA: TGTGCCAGCAGCACGCGGACTAGCGCCATCGAGCAGTTCTTC. It is translated as CASSTRTSAIEQFF.

This clonotype was counted many times. The genes are TRBV9 and TRBJ2-7; D ambiguous. V was cut by 0 bases and J by 6 bases, with 10 bases left in between. The CDR3 consists of 13 residues. The germline gives CDR1 SGDLS, CDR2 YYNGEE. The CDR3 spells CASSVGPASEQYF. CDR3 DNA sequence: TGTGCCAGCAGCGTAGGCCCCGCTAGCGAGCAGTACTTC.

The sample holds a few counts of this clonotype. This chain joins TRBV20-1 and TRBJ2-7; a weak D match, TRBD1 (5 bases). The CDR3 is 12 residues long. CDR1 DFQATT and CDR2 SNEGSKA come from the germline V gene (reference sequence). Between the trimmed V and J ends, which lost 5 bases and 1 base, there was a span of 9 bases. CDR3 nucleotides: TGCAGTGCTCACAGGAAATCCTACGAGCAGTACTTC. Translated, it gives CSAHRKSYEQYF.

Concerning this clonotype: With a much larger clone just one base away, this may be a read error. J is TRBJ2-1 and V is TRBV29-1; D may be TRBD1 or TRBD2 (5 bases each). There are 14 residues in the CDR3. Germline-derived CDR1 and CDR2 are SQVTM and ANQGSEA. The CDR3 region is CSVEGDPVPGEQFF. The CDR3 region has the DNA TGCAGCGTGGAAGGGGACCCAGTACCCGGCGAGCAGTTCTTC.

In this sample, this clonotype turned up a few times. The chain joins TRBV20-1 to TRBJ2-1; the match to TRBD2 covers 15 bases. The CDR3 sequence is 15 residues long. The trim removed 4 bases at V and 9 bases at J, leaving 7 bases unmatched. CDR1 and CDR2 from the germline V gene are DFQATT and SNEGSKA (reference sequence). For the CDR3, the DNA is TGCAGTGCTAAATACGGACTAGCGGGAGGGGCTGAGCAGTTCTTC. Translation: CSAKYGLAGGAEQFF.